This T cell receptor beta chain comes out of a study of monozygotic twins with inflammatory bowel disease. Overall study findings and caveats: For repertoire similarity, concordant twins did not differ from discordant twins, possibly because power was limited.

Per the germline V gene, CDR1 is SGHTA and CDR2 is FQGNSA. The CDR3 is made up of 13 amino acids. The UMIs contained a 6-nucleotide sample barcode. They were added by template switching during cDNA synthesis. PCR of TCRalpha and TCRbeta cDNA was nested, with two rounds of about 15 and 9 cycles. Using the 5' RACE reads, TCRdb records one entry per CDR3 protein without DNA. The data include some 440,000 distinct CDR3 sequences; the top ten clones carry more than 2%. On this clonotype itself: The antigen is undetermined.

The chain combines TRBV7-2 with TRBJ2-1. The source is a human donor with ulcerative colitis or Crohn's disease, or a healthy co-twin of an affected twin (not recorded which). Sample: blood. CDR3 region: CASSLGQINEQFF.